The following is a T cell receptor beta chain sequence with its context. These data come from a study of blood T cell repertoires in COVID-19. Across the whole study: Sites across the United States, Italy and Spain contributed samples from acute and convalescent COVID-19.

In the original analysis: Estimates of nucleated cell counts were drawn from the amplification of reference gene primers. Clones were read by immunoSEQ multiplex PCR, and TCRdb kept only the in-frame ones, dropping some. Clone size and V and J calls were adopted from that table, with D and trimming inferred from the DNA. The sample shows some 100,000 clones, more than 65% of them seen only once. CDR3 length: 13 residues. Trimming cost V 7 bases and J 3 bases; bases outside gene matches: 6. In germline, CDR1 is ENHRY, CDR2 SYGVKD. This chain joins TRBV10-3 and TRBJ2-7, with 7 bases fitting TRBD2. This receptor was taken from a woman older than 75 with active or convalescent COVID-19. Sequencing was carried out using peripheral blood. CDR3: CAITSGNLYEQYF. The CDR3 DNA sequence: TGTGCCATCACGAGCGGGAACCTCTACGAGCAGTACTTC.